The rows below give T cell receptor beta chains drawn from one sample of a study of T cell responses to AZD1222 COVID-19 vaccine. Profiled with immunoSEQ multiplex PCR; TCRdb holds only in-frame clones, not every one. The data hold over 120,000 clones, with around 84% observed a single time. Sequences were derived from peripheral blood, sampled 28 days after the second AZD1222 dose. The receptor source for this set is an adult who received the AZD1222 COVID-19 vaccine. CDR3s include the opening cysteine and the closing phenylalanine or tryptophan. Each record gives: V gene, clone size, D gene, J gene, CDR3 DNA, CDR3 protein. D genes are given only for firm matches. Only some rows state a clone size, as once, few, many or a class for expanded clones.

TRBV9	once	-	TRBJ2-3	TGTGCCAGCAGCGTAGCCCGCTCAGATACGCAGTATTTT	CASSVARSDTQYF
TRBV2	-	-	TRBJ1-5	TGTGCCAGTCAACTTGAGGGAGTTGGCCAGCCCCAGCATTTT	CASQLEGVGQPQHF
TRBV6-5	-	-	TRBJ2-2	TGTGCCAGCAGTCAGTCTCCGGACGGAACCGGGGAGCTGTTTTTT	CASSQSPDGTGELFF
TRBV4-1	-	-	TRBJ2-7	TGCGCCAGCAGCCAAGCCGACACTCCCTCCTACGAGCAGTACTTC	CASSQADTPSYEQYF
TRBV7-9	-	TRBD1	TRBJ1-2	TGTGCCAGCAGCTTAGGGGGACAGGAAATCAACTATGGCTACACCTTC	CASSLGGQEINYGYTF
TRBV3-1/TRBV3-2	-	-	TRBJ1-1	TGTGCCAGCACCCCTCAGATTGGGATGAACACTGAAGCTTTCTTT	CASTPQIGMNTEAFF
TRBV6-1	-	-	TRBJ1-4	TGTGCCAGCAGTGAACGTGGTGAAAAACTGTTTTTT	CASSERGEKLFF
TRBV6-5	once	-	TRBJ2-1	TGTGCCAGCAGAACCGACAGTTGGGAGCAGTTCTTC	CASRTDSWEQFF
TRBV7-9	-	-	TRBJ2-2	TGTGCCAGCAGCTCTTCTTTCTTGGGCGGGGATAACACCGGGGAGCTGTTTTTT	CASSSSFLGGDNTGELFF
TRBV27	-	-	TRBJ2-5	TGTGCCAGCAGTTTATGGGGGATCCAAGAGACCCAGTACTTC	CASSLWGIQETQYF
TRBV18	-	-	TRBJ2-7	TGTGCCAGCTCACCACGGACACTATCGCGGGGGCCGACGAGCGAGCAGTACTTC	CASSPRTLSRGPTSEQYF
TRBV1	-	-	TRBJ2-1	TGCACCAGCAGCTCCGGGACTAGCGGCTACAATGAGCAGTTCTTC	CTSSSGTSGYNEQFF
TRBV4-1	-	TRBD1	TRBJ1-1	TGCGCCAGCAGCCCACCTTACAGGGGCCCGAACACTGAAGCTTTCTTT	CASSPPYRGPNTEAFF
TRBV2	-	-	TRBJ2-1	TGTGCCAGCAGTACCGGGACCCTCAATGAGCAGTTCTTC	CASSTGTLNEQFF
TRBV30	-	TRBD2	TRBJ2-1	TGTGCCTGGATTGCCCCTCTAGGCAGCGGGGCCTACAATGAGCAGTTCTTC	CAWIAPLGSGAYNEQFF
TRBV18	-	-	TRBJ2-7	TGTGCCAGCTCACCACGAGGACAGACCTACGAGCAGTACTTC	CASSPRGQTYEQYF
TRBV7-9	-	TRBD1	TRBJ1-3	TGTGCCAGCAGCCTGACAGGGGCTGGAAACACCATATATTTT	CASSLTGAGNTIYF
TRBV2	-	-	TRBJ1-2	TGTGCCAGCAGTCCCACTCGGGACTATGGCTACACCTTC	CASSPTRDYGYTF
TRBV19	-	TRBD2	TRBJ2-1	TGTGCCAGCACGGGTTGGCGGGGAGGGAGCAATGAGCAGTTCTTC	CASTGWRGGSNEQFF
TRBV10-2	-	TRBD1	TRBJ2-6	TGCGCCAGCCGACAAGGGACAGCGGATGGGGCCAACGTCCTGACTTTC	CASRQGTADGANVLTF
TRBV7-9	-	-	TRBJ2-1	TGTGCCAGCAGCTTAACCCTAAATAGCGTGGCCTCCTACAATGAGCAGTTCTTC	CASSLTLNSVASYNEQFF
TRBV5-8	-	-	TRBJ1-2	TGTGCCAGCAGCTTGGACCCCCCGGATGGCTACACCTTC	CASSLDPPDGYTF
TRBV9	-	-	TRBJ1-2	TGTGCCAGCAGCGGGCCCTCTTTAATCTATGGCTACACCTTC	CASSGPSLIYGYTF
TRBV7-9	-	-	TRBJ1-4	TGTGCCAGCGGTAATGAAAAACTGTTTTTT	CASGNEKLFF
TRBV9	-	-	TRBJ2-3	TGTGCCAGCAGCGTAGGAACTACAGGGAAATTCACAGATACGCAGTATTTT	CASSVGTTGKFTDTQYF
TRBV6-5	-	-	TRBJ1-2	TGTGCCAGCAGTCTTTCAGGGAACTATGGCTACACCTTC	CASSLSGNYGYTF
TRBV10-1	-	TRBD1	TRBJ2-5	TGCGCCAGCAGTCCATCCAGGGGGCCAGAGACCCAGTACTTC	CASSPSRGPETQYF
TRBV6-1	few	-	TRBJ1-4	TGTGCCAGCAGTGAGGTTCCGGGGGCGTCGTCTAATGAAAAACTGTTTTTT	CASSEVPGASSNEKLFF
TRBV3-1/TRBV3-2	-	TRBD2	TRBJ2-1	TGTGCCAGCAGCCAATTGCGACTAGCGGGACCCACGAGCTCCTACAATGAGCAGTTCTTC	CASSQLRLAGPTSSYNEQFF
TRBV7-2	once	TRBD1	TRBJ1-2	TGTGCCAGCAGCTTAGGACAGGGGGCTGGGTATGGCTACACCTTC	CASSLGQGAGYGYTF
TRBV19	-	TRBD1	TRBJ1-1	TGTGCCAGTAGTATAGACAGGGGGGGCACTGAAGCTTTCTTT	CASSIDRGGTEAFF
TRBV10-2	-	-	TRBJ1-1	TGCGCCAGCAGGGAACAGATGAACACTGAAGCTTTCTTT	CASREQMNTEAFF
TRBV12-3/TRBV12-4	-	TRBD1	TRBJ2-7	TGTGCCAGCAGTCGAGGACAGGCCTACGAGCAGTACTTC	CASSRGQAYEQYF
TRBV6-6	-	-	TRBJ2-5	TGTGCCAGCAGAGAGGACAGCAAAGAGACCCAGTACTTC	CASREDSKETQYF
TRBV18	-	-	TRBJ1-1	TGTGCCAGCTCACTCACAGGAGTGGACACTGAAGCTTTCTTT	CASSLTGVDTEAFF
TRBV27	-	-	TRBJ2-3	TGTGCCAGCAGTTTTACCCTAAACACAGATACGCAGTATTTT	CASSFTLNTDTQYF
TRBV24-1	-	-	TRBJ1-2	TGTGCCACCAGTGGAACCGAGGTTAACTATGGCTACACCTTC	CATSGTEVNYGYTF